The 9 T cell receptor beta chains below come from one sample, sequenced in a study of T cells in Graves' hyperthyroidism and ophthalmopathy. Amplification targeted TCR beta CDR3 regions from RNA transcripts. When the TCR CDR3 underwent first-round RT-PCR, the HTBI primer set was used. Each CDR3 protein gets one entry after TCRdb re-called the multiplex PCR reads with MiXCR. Among about 620,000 distinct CDR3 sequences listed, 15% to 20% were seen once. Sequencing was carried out using blood. These receptors were taken from a woman aged 30 to 39 with Graves' hyperthyroidism.

This clonotype was detected many times. This rearrangement joins TRBV12-5 to TRBJ1-1; TRBD1 is a possible D gene (5 bases). Germline values: CDR1 LGHNT, CDR2 FRNRAP. The CDR3 spans 15 residues. Trimming removed 2 bases at V and 2 bases at J, with 12 bases between. The CDR3 protein is CASGLQARANTEAFF. CDR3 bases: TGTGCTAGTGGTTTGCAAGCCAGGGCAAACACTGAAGCTTTCTTT.

This clonotype has a count of ten or more. The rearrangement joins TRBV2 to TRBJ2-3; TRBD2 is a possible D gene (5 bases). The CDR3 runs 16 residues. V lost 9 bases and J 2 bases, leaving 21 bases between the germline ends. Germline lookup yields CDR1 SNHLY and CDR2 FYNNEI. The CDR3 here is CASQSGLASNTDTQYF. CDR3 in DNA: TGTGCCAGTCAGTCCGGACTCGCTTCCAACACAGATACGCAGTATTTT.

This clonotype showed up many times. The rearrangement links TRBV6-1 to TRBJ2-1, with 8 nucleotides matching TRBD2. This CDR3 comprises 15 residues. The junction had 6 bases not matched to a gene; V was cut back by 6 bases and J by 2 bases. Germline V lookup: CDR1 MNHNS, CDR2 SASEGT. The CDR3 DNA reads as TGTGCCAGCAGGCGACCGGGACTAGCCTACAATGAGCAGTTCTTC. Translation gives CASRRPGLAYNEQFF.

This clonotype has only a few counts. The chain couples TRBV7-9 to TRBJ2-2; TRBD2 aligns across 10 bases. CDR1 is SEHNR and CDR2 is FQNEAQ in the germline V gene (reference sequence). CDR3 size: 17 residues. V was clipped by 2 bases and J by 1 base; unmatched bases: 4. The DNA of the CDR3 is TGTGCCAGCAGCTTATTGCTAGCGGGAGAGAACACCGGGGAGCTGTTTTTT. Amino acids: CASSLLLAGENTGELFF.

This clonotype has ten or more counts. The V and J genes are TRBV11-2 and TRBJ2-1; TRBD2 might be the D (6 bases). Deletions cut 4 bases from V and 4 bases from J, with 14 bases between. From germline, CDR1 is SGHAT and CDR2 FQNNGV. The CDR3 has 15 residues. CDR3 nucleotides: TGTGCCAGCAGCTCAAGCCGGGACTTGTACAATGAGCAGTTCTTC. Amino acid sequence: CASSSSRDLYNEQFF.

The table lists this clonotype with many counts. V is TRBV7-9 and J is TRBJ2-7; 8 bases match TRBD2. Germline V gene data show CDR1 as SEHNR and CDR2 as FQNEAQ (reference sequence). The CDR3 consists of 16 residues. The J segment lost 3 bases and the V segment lost 5 bases, leaving 12 bases of the junction unmatched. CDR3 nucleotides: TGTGCCAGCAGCCTTGGGACCGGGACTAGTGTCTACGAGCAGTACTTC. This gives the protein CASSLGTGTSVYEQYF.

The sample holds many counts of this clonotype. The V gene is TRBV28, the J gene TRBJ2-4, with 8 bases that match TRBD1. The CDR3 length is 13 residues. In germline, CDR1 is MDHEN, CDR2 SYDVKM. V lost 5 bases to trimming and J lost 8 bases; unmatched junction nucleotides: 5. The CDR3 nucleotides are TGTGCCAGCAGTACCACAGGGGGTGACATTCAGTACTTC. Translating it yields CASSTTGGDIQYF.

The gene calls are TRBV20-1 and TRBJ2-2; 9 bases align to TRBD2. Per the germline V gene, CDR1 is DFQATT and CDR2 is SNEGSKA (reference sequence). The CDR3 runs 14 residues. The V and J ends lost 3 bases and 4 bases, in that order; junction bases with no gene match: 3. The CDR3 protein is CSASDSGGTGELFF. The CDR3 bases are TGCAGTGCTAGTGATAGCGGGGGCACCGGGGAGCTGTTTTTT.

This clonotype was picked up a small number of times. This sequence joins TRBV20-1 and TRBJ2-5, with 7 bases aligning to TRBD2. Trimming at V came to 3 bases and at J to 1 base, leaving 8 bases not matched to a gene. CDR1 and CDR2 from the germline V gene are DFQATT and SNEGSKA (reference sequence). The CDR3 is 15 amino acids. Here the CDR3 reads CSARADTSAQETQYF. The CDR3 DNA reads as TGCAGTGCTAGGGCTGATACTAGCGCCCAAGAGACCCAGTACTTC.